Below are 31 T cell receptor beta chains sequenced from a single sample in a study of cytomegalovirus exposure and HLA in healthy donors. The protocol was immunoSEQ multiplex PCR, while the TCRdb copy is restricted to in-frame clones and leaves out a portion. The repertoire holds 110,000 to 150,000 clones, with approximately 94% as singletons. The specimen sequenced was PBMCs. The receptors were sampled from a man between 18 and 35 years old in good health and CMV-seropositive.

Here the CDR3 reads CASSFPNSPLHF. For the CDR3, the DNA is TGTGCCAGCAGTTTCCCGAATTCACCCCTCCACTTT. V usage is TRBV27 and J usage is TRBJ1-6; D unresolved. CDR1 and CDR2 from the germline V gene are MNHEY and SMNVEV (reference sequence). V was pared by 3 bases and J by 7 bases, with 4 bases between. CDR3 size: 12 residues.

The chain uses TRBV2 and TRBJ2-1, with 13 bases matching TRBD2. The CDR3 consists of 16 residues. Germline V CDR1 and CDR2: SNHLY, FYNNEI. The V and J ends lost 4 bases and 6 bases, in that order; junction bases with no gene match: 6. The CDR3 coding sequence is TGTGCCAGCAGTGGCTCGACTAGCGGGAGGATCAATGAGCAGTTCTTC. Translated: CASSGSTSGRINEQFF.

This clone was seen just once. The rearrangement joins TRBV4-1 to TRBJ2-6, with D possibly matching TRBD1 (5 bases). Per the germline V gene, CDR1 is MGHRA and CDR2 is YSYEKL. This CDR3 is 18 amino acids long. Trimming cost V 0 bases and J 4 bases, with 16 bases left between them. DNA for the CDR3: TGCGCCAGCAGCCAAGAAAGGAGTCTGGGGCCCGGGGCCAACGTCCTGACTTTC. Its protein product is CASSQERSLGPGANVLTF.

This clone has only one observation. The chain links TRBV28 to TRBJ2-5; 9 bases match TRBD2. The V and J ends lost 6 bases and 1 base, in that order; junction bases with no gene match: 15. Germline V gene lookup returns CDR1 MDHEN and CDR2 SYDVKM. This CDR3 contains 18 residues. CDR3 loop: CASSTTPYLAGIQETQYF. In nucleotides, the CDR3 is TGTGCCAGCAGCACCACGCCATATCTAGCGGGGATCCAAGAGACCCAGTACTTC.

This clone was found a few times. Different DNA sequences within this sample yield the same CDR3. The chain uses TRBV6-5 and TRBJ2-1, with D perhaps matching TRBD1 (6 bases). Germline CDR1 reads MNHEY; CDR2 reads SVGAGI. This CDR3 region has 13 residues. V was cut by 2 bases and J by 6 bases, with 8 bases left in between. The CDR3 bases are TGTGCCAGCAGTTACCAGGGGCCCAATGAGCAGTTCTTC. This encodes CASSYQGPNEQFF.

The chain links TRBV6-1 to TRBJ2-1; TRBD2 is a possible D gene (6 bases). This CDR3 has 13 amino acids. The germline CDR1 and CDR2 sequences are MNHNS and SASEGT. V dropped 5 bases and J dropped 7 bases, with 12 bases sitting between them. In DNA, the CDR3 is TGTGCCAGCAGTAGGGACTCCATGAATGAGCAGTTCTTC. Protein: CASSRDSMNEQFF.

This clone was observed a single time. This rearrangement joins TRBV19 to TRBJ1-2; TRBD1 agrees at 10 bases. Germline V gives CDR1 LNHDA, CDR2 SQIVND (reference sequence). The J segment lost 7 bases and the V segment lost 6 bases, leaving 17 bases of the junction unmatched. The CDR3 is 17 amino acids. CDR3 region: CASSPSLTGGAAAGYTF. CDR3 coding DNA: TGTGCCAGTAGCCCATCCCTGACAGGGGGCGCGGCCGCTGGCTACACCTTC.

This rearrangement joins TRBV14 to TRBJ2-1; D call uncertain. Trimming stripped 3 bases from V and 1 base from J, with 10 bases between. The germline gives CDR1 SGHDN, CDR2 FVKESK. The CDR3 runs to 15 residues. CDR3 in amino acids: CASSHLRGSYNEQFF. The CDR3 DNA follows: TGTGCCAGCAGCCACCTCCGAGGTTCCTACAATGAGCAGTTCTTC.

This sequence joins TRBV7-9 and TRBJ1-2; 10 bases line up with TRBD1. CDR1 is SEHNR and CDR2 is FQNEAQ in the germline V gene (reference sequence). The CDR3 runs 16 residues. The ends lost 3 bases at V and 4 bases at J; junction bases unmatched: 8. As DNA, the CDR3 is TGTGCCAGCAGCTTTACTGGAGGGACAGGGGTCTATGGCTACACCTTC. Its protein product is CASSFTGGTGVYGYTF.

V is TRBV19 and J is TRBJ1-5; D is unresolved. There are 13 residues in the CDR3. Trimming took 5 bases from V and 4 from J, leaving 9 bases between them. Germline CDR1 is LNHDA and CDR2 is SQIVND (reference sequence). CDR3 DNA sequence: TGTGCCAGTAGTCCCCGCGGTAATCAGCCCCAGCATTTT. It encodes CASSPRGNQPQHF.

The chain carries TRBV5-1 and TRBJ2-5; possible D gene TRBD1, 6 bases. The CDR3 covers 15 residues. The V gene lost 0 bases and the J gene lost 4 bases, with 13 bases spanning the gap. Germline V gene sequence: CDR1 SGHRS, CDR2 YFSETQ. CDR3 region: CASSLVLTGRETQYF. The DNA for the CDR3 is TGCGCCAGCAGCTTGGTGTTGACAGGTCGAGAGACCCAGTACTTC.

This clone was seen a single time. The chain combines TRBV13 with TRBJ2-1, with TRBD2 matching over 11 bases. Germline lookup yields CDR1 PRHDT and CDR2 FYEKMQ (reference sequence). CDR3 size: 16 residues. V shed 5 bases, J shed 7 bases, and the junction held 10 bases outside the gene matches. The CDR3: CASSLLGASGRNEQFF. The DNA of the CDR3 is TGTGCCAGCAGCCTGTTAGGGGCTAGCGGGAGGAATGAGCAGTTCTTC.

The genes are TRBV30 and TRBJ1-5, with 7 nucleotides matching TRBD1. With V trimmed by 0 bases and J by 5 bases, 13 bases remained unmatched. The CDR3 covers 17 residues. CDR1 and CDR2 from the germline V gene are GTSNPN and SVGIG (reference sequence). The CDR3 bases are TGTGCCTGGAGTGTCCCGGACAGGAAAAGAAGCGATCAGCCCCAGCATTTT. It yields the protein CAWSVPDRKRSDQPQHF.

The chain recombines TRBV5-4 with TRBJ2-7; 11 nucleotides line up with TRBD2. Germline V CDR1 and CDR2: SGHNT, YYREEE (reference sequence). The CDR3 is 15 amino acids. Trimming removed 4 bases from V and 2 bases from J; junction bases left unmatched: 5. The CDR3 region has the DNA TGTGCCAGCAGCGTAGGGACTAGCGGCCCCTACGAGCAGTACTTC. It is translated as CASSVGTSGPYEQYF.

This rearrangement joins TRBV4-1 to TRBJ2-3; 9 bases line up with TRBD2. V lost 5 bases and J lost 1; bases outside the gene matches: 7. The CDR3 sequence is 16 residues long. Germline-derived CDR1 and CDR2 are MGHRA and YSYEKL. CDR3 sequence (DNA): TGCGCCAGCAGCGATCAAGCGGGAGGACGCACAGATACGCAGTATTTT. Residues: CASSDQAGGRTDTQYF.

This clone was recorded only once. V is TRBV5-1 and J is TRBJ1-2; D possibly corresponds to TRBD1 (5 bases). The V gene lost 4 bases and the J gene lost 0 bases, with 13 bases spanning the gap. The CDR3 contains 15 residues. Germline V gene sequence: CDR1 SGHRS, CDR2 YFSETQ. The CDR3 region is CASSPGAGTNYGYTF. DNA of the CDR3: TGCGCCAGCAGCCCTGGGGCAGGCACTAACTATGGCTACACCTTC.

The J gene is TRBJ2-3, the V gene TRBV7-9; D ambiguous. The CDR3 loop spans 14 amino acids. CDR1 is SEHNR and CDR2 is FQNEAQ in the germline V gene (reference sequence). V shed 7 bases and J shed 0 bases, with 11 bases lying between them. The CDR3 here is CASNPVTSTDTQYF. CDR3 sequence (DNA): TGTGCCAGCAACCCGGTTACGAGCACAGATACGCAGTATTTT.

The rearrangement uses TRBV11-2 and TRBJ2-2; weak D call: TRBD1 (5 bases). The ends were cut back, 7 bases at V and 2 bases at J, with 17 bases in the middle. There are 16 residues in the CDR3. Germline V gene data show CDR1 as SGHAT and CDR2 as FQNNGV. DNA of the CDR3: TGTGCCAGCATCCCCAAGCTCGGACAAAACACCGGGGAGCTGTTTTTT. As protein: CASIPKLGQNTGELFF.

The rearrangement uses TRBV29-1 and TRBJ2-7; 12 bases agree with TRBD2. The CDR3 contains 15 residues. Trimming took 1 base from V and 6 from J; bases not matched to a gene: 7. CDR1 SQVTM and CDR2 ANQGSEA come from the germline V gene. The CDR3 DNA reads as TGCAGCGTTGAAGTCGGCCTAGCGGGAGGGACCGAGCAGTACTTC. This gives the protein CSVEVGLAGGTEQYF.

The rearrangement uses TRBV6-1 and TRBJ2-7; D unresolved. V was trimmed by 6 bases and J by 4 bases, leaving 13 bases between them. The CDR3 is 13 residues long. CDR1 MNHNS and CDR2 SASEGT come from the germline V gene. CDR3 residues: CASRVHGAYEQYF. DNA of the CDR3: TGTGCCAGCAGGGTGCACGGAGCTTACGAGCAGTACTTC.

V is TRBV5-4 and J is TRBJ2-7; TRBD2 matches at 13 bases. Trimming removed 4 bases from V and 0 bases from J; junction bases left unmatched: 4. The CDR3 spans 16 residues. The germline gives CDR1 SGHNT, CDR2 YYREEE (reference sequence). The CDR3 nucleotides are TGTGCCAGCAGCCCGGGACTAGCGGGAACCTCCTACGAGCAGTACTTC. Translated, it gives CASSPGLAGTSYEQYF.

The chain uses TRBV29-1 and TRBJ2-1; D is undetermined. Trimming removed 7 bases at V and 0 bases at J, with 4 bases between. This CDR3 has 11 amino acids. The germline CDR1 and CDR2 sequences are SQVTM and ANQGSEA. The CDR3 loop reads CSAGSYNEQFF. In DNA form, the CDR3 reads TGCAGCGCAGGCTCCTACAATGAGCAGTTCTTC.

The J gene is TRBJ2-1, the V gene TRBV5-1; TRBD2 matches at 8 bases. Germline assignment: CDR1 SGHRS and CDR2 YFSETQ. The length of the CDR3 is 17 residues. After removal of 4 bases from V and 0 bases from J, the junction contained 9 bases not matched to a gene. The CDR3 region has the DNA TGCGCCAGCAGCCCCCCATCAGCGGGAGTCTCCTACAATGAGCAGTTCTTC. This sequence encodes CASSPPSAGVSYNEQFF.

The rearrangement uses TRBV18 and TRBJ2-7; TRBD2 matches at 7 bases. The CDR3 covers 14 residues. The germline V gene has CDR1 KGHSH and CDR2 LQKENI. J gave up 5 bases and V 3 bases, and 7 bases lay outside the gene matches. Here the CDR3 reads CASSPQAGLDEQYF. CDR3 DNA: TGTGCCAGCTCACCCCAAGCGGGATTGGACGAGCAGTACTTC.

The gene calls are TRBV6-6 and TRBJ2-1; D is possibly TRBD2 (5 bases). Germline assignment: CDR1 MNHNY and CDR2 SVGAGI (reference sequence). V was cut by 0 bases and J by 5 bases, with 11 bases left in between. This CDR3 is 15 amino acids long. CDR3: CASSYSGIGDNEQFF. As DNA, the CDR3 is TGTGCCAGCAGTTACTCGGGAATCGGGGACAATGAGCAGTTCTTC.

The chain's CDR3 is CATNPDRELNTIYF. In DNA form, the CDR3 reads TGTGCCACCAATCCGGACAGGGAGCTGAACACCATATATTTT. This chain uses TRBV15 with TRBJ1-3; 8 bases are a match to TRBD1. The germline V gene encodes CDR1 LNHNV and CDR2 YYDKDF (reference sequence). The CDR3 totals 14 residues. V gave up 7 bases and J gave up 7 bases; unmatched junction bases: 9.

The chain uses TRBV28 and TRBJ2-7; TRBD1 matches 9 bases. The CDR3 loop spans 14 amino acids. V shed 3 bases and J 4 bases; nucleotides not matched to a gene: 4. The V gene's germline CDR1 is MDHEN and CDR2 SYDVKM. The CDR3 DNA sequence: TGTGCCAGCAGTTTTGGACAGGGGTGGTACGAGCAGTACTTC. It codes for CASSFGQGWYEQYF.

The chain links TRBV7-3 to TRBJ1-1; 7 nucleotides agree with TRBD1. Trimming cost V 2 bases and J 5 bases; bases outside gene matches: 2. The CDR3 loop spans 13 amino acids. Germline CDR1 SGHTA, CDR2 FQGTGA. CDR3 protein: CASSLDRETEAFF. The CDR3 bases are TGTGCCAGCAGCTTAGACAGGGAGACTGAAGCTTTCTTT.

The chain employs TRBV5-1 and TRBJ1-1, with TRBD1 identical over 8 bases. The CDR3 runs 14 residues. The ends lost 3 bases at V and 4 bases at J; junction bases unmatched: 5. CDR1 and CDR2 (germline): SGHRS, YFSETQ. The chain's CDR3 is CASSSTGTGTEAFF. For the CDR3, the DNA is TGCGCCAGCAGCTCAACAGGGACAGGCACTGAAGCTTTCTTT.

The V gene is TRBV15, the J gene TRBJ1-5; possibly TRBD1 for D (5 bases). V lost 5 bases and J lost 7, with 15 bases in between. There are 14 residues in the CDR3. Germline loops: CDR1 LNHNV, CDR2 YYDKDF (reference sequence). The CDR3 coding sequence is TGTGCCACCAGCTCAGGACGGGAGGGGCAGCCCCAGCATTTT. Translating gives CATSSGREGQPQHF.

This rearrangement joins TRBV6-1 to TRBJ1-3; D may be TRBD1 (5 bases). The germline V and J ends were trimmed by 11 bases and 4 bases, with 15 bases remaining between them. The V gene's germline CDR1 is MNHNS and CDR2 SASEGT. The CDR3 sequence is 13 residues long. The CDR3 DNA reads TGTGCCTTAGATTCCGGGGGAGGAAACACCATATATTTT. It translates to CALDSGGGNTIYF.